This T cell receptor (beta chain) was captured by sequencing in a study of control samples from healthy donors and cancer patients. Clones were read by immunoSEQ multiplex PCR, and TCRdb kept only the in-frame ones, dropping some. Of just over 50,000 clones in the sample, about 88% were seen once. The CDR3 consists of 13 residues. V lost 3 bases and J lost 3, with 9 bases in between. Looked up from germline, CDR1 is MNHNS and CDR2 is SASEGT. The receptor's source is a man aged 50 or older with head and neck cancer. Sequencing was performed on PBMCs. The V gene is TRBV6-1, the J gene TRBJ2-7, with D perhaps matching TRBD1 (6 bases). The CDR3 is CASSDTGIYEQYF. CDR3 DNA sequence: TGTGCCAGCAGTGATACAGGGATCTACGAGCAGTACTTC.